This passage covers 25 T cell receptor beta chains from one sample sequenced in a study of CD8+CD57+ T cells in acquired aplastic anemia. Whoever was chosen for sequencing had shown CD8+CD57+ cell expansion by flow cytometry. The use of genomic DNA as template underpinned the TCR beta VDJ and CDR3 profiling. TCRdb re-analysed the reads in MiXCR, keeping a single row per CDR3 protein. This table has 200,000 to 300,000 distinct CDR3 sequences, around half appearing once. Input material: sorted CD4+, CD8+, or CD8+CD57+ T cells (not recorded which) from PBMCs. The receptors were gathered from a human donor with aplastic anemia.

Turning to this clonotype: A much larger clonotype is one base distant, so this may be a read error. This chain uses TRBV6-5 with TRBJ1-2; D unresolved. This CDR3 is 13 amino acids long. Germline lookup yields CDR1 MNHEY and CDR2 SVGAGI. The CDR3 here is CAGSPAQIYGYTF. Written as DNA, the CDR3 is TGTGCCGGCAGCCCCGCTCAGATCTATGGCTACACCTTC.

The genes are TRBV24-1 and TRBJ2-7; TRBD2 might be the D (5 bases). The V and J ends lost 9 bases and 6 bases respectively, with 14 bases between them. Per germline, CDR1 KGHDR and CDR2 SFDVKD. This CDR3 is 12 amino acids long. The CDR3 loop is CATAAPRGEQYF. CDR3 coding DNA: TGTGCCACCGCGGCACCTCGGGGCGAGCAGTACTTC.

The chain employs TRBV29-1 and TRBJ2-5; D is possibly TRBD1 (6 bases). The CDR3 consists of 14 residues. From germline, CDR1 is SQVTM and CDR2 ANQGSEA. The V gene lost 2 bases and the J gene lost 5 bases, with 15 bases spanning the gap. CDR3 amino acids: CSVEIAGVGETQYF. The CDR3 region has the DNA TGCAGCGTTGAAATAGCAGGGGTGGGGGAGACCCAGTACTTC.

This clonotype was seen only once. The chain carries TRBV10-2 and TRBJ2-1, with a tentative D call TRBD1 (6 bases). Germline V CDR1 and CDR2: WSHSY, SAAADI. Between the trimmed V and J ends, which lost 0 bases and 10 bases, there was a span of 13 bases. The CDR3 extends over 14 amino acids. CDR3 nucleotides: TGCGCCAGCAGTGAGTCGACAGGCCTCTACGAGCAGTTCTTC. Residues: CASSESTGLYEQFF.

This clonotype appeared many times. The gene calls are TRBV10-1 and TRBJ2-1; D possibly matches TRBD1 or TRBD2 (6 bases each). V was shortened by 8 bases and J by 9 bases, with 14 bases between the two germline ends. Germline lookup yields CDR1 WNHNN and CDR2 SYGVQD (reference sequence). The CDR3 spans 12 residues. CDR3: CASGDGGSEQFF. The CDR3 coding sequence is TGCGCCAGCGGGGACGGGGGCTCTGAGCAGTTCTTC.

Comments on this clonotype: This sequence may be a read error, since a much larger clone differs from it by one base. Without the conserved terminal phenylalanine or tryptophan, this CDR3 likely stems from a read error. V usage is TRBV6-4 and J usage is TRBJ1-2; a weak D match, TRBD1 (6 bases). This CDR3 contains 12 residues. Trimming took off 8 bases at V and 7 bases at J, with 14 bases between the two ends. Germline assignment: CDR1 MRHNA and CDR2 SNTAGT. CDR3 sequence: CASVLGGGGYTL. The DNA for the CDR3 is TGTGCCAGCGTTCTAGGGGGGGGTGGCTACACCCTC.

This clonotype was detected only a few times. V usage is TRBV30 and J usage is TRBJ1-1; the D is unclear. Germline V CDR1 and CDR2: GTSNPN, SVGIG (reference sequence). CDR3 length: 13 amino acids. Deletions cut 0 bases from V and 2 bases from J, with 7 bases between. The CDR3: CAWSVKSNTEAFF. In nucleotides, the CDR3 is TGTGCCTGGAGTGTAAAATCCAACACTGAAGCTTTCTTT.

The chain joins TRBV10-3 to TRBJ2-7; weak D call: TRBD2 (10 bases). CDR1 is ENHRY, CDR2 SYGVKD, per germline. Trimming left V 5 bases short and J 5 bases short, with 28 bases between. The length of the CDR3 is 18 residues. In nucleotides, the CDR3 is TGTGCCATCAGTTGGACTAGCGGCCCCCGACAGGGGGTCGACGAGCAGTACTTC. Encoded protein: CAISWTSGPRQGVDEQYF.

This clonotype showed up just once. The chain links TRBV19 to TRBJ1-5; the D is unclear. Per the germline V gene, CDR1 is LNHDA and CDR2 is SQIVND (reference sequence). This CDR3 contains 14 residues. V was clipped by 4 bases and J by 5 bases, with 12 bases between them. The CDR3 region is CASSTPGSDQPQHF. CDR3 in DNA: TGTGCCAGTAGTACCCCGGGATCCGATCAGCCCCAGCATTTT.

This clonotype has more than one count but fewer than ten. The chain carries TRBV4-2 and TRBJ2-7, with no clear D. V was clipped by 4 bases and J by 0 bases, with 10 bases between them. This CDR3 spans 14 amino acids. Germline CDR1 LGHNA, CDR2 YNFKEQ. The chain's CDR3 is CASSPPLRSYEQYF. The CDR3 DNA reads TGTGCCAGCAGCCCCCCACTGCGCTCCTACGAGCAGTACTTC.

The V call is TRBV12-3 or TRBV12-4, the J call TRBJ2-7; perhaps TRBD1 as D (6 bases). This CDR3 contains 14 residues. With 6 bases removed from V and 2 bases from J, the gap between germline ends came to 14 bases. The CDR3 loop reads CASSLPRDTYEQYV. The CDR3 DNA is TGTGCCAGCAGCCTCCCCCGGGACACCTACGAGCAGTACGTC.

This chain links TRBV20-1 with TRBJ2-3; tentative D call: TRBD2 (6 bases). CDR3 length equals 15 residues. V dropped 0 bases and J dropped 6 bases, with 16 bases sitting between them. Per the germline V gene, CDR1 is DFQATT and CDR2 is SNEGSKA (reference sequence). The CDR3 loop is CSAREVGRRLDTQYF. The CDR3 DNA reads as TGCAGTGCTAGAGAGGTGGGGAGGAGGTTGGATACGCAGTATTTT.

The chain has TRBV7-9 and TRBJ2-6; 7 nucleotides agree with TRBD1. The V gene's germline CDR1 is SEHNR and CDR2 FQNEAQ (reference sequence). The CDR3 consists of 16 residues. Unmatched junction bases numbered 6, after V lost 5 bases and J lost 2 bases. In DNA, the CDR3 is TGTGCCAGCAGCCAAAGCGACAGGGCTGGGGCCAACGTCCTGACTTTC. Translating gives CASSQSDRAGANVLTF.

The chain recombines TRBV14 with TRBJ2-5, with unresolved D. V was clipped by 1 base and J by 11 bases, with 5 bases between them. Per the germline V gene, CDR1 is SGHDN and CDR2 is FVKESK. The CDR3 has 10 amino acids. In nucleotides, the CDR3 is TGTGCCAGCAGCCAAGGGGGACAGTACTTC. It is translated as CASSQGGQYF.

The V call is TRBV2, the J call TRBJ2-7, with D tentatively TRBD1 or TRBD2 (5 bases each). The CDR3 runs to 12 residues. CDR1 and CDR2 from the germline V gene are SNHLY and FYNNEI. V dropped 1 base and J dropped 13 bases, with 14 bases sitting between them. The CDR3 here is CASSEEGRGAYF. CDR3 bases: TGTGCCAGCAGTGAAGAGGGCCGAGGGGCATACTTC.

About this clonotype: A read error may be the cause here, since a much bigger clone is one base away. V usage is TRBV12-3 or TRBV12-4 and J usage is TRBJ2-7; TRBD1 is a possible D gene (5 bases). Trimming took off 5 bases at V and 3 bases at J, with 11 bases between the two ends. The CDR3 is 13 amino acids. The CDR3 loop reads CASSQTVDYEQYF. The CDR3 nucleotides read TGTGCCAGCAGTCAGACAGTAGACTACGAGCAGTACTTC.

This clonotype was found many times. The genes are TRBV4-1 and TRBJ2-7, with D possibly being TRBD1 (6 bases). Germline V gene lookup returns CDR1 MGHRA and CDR2 YSYEKL. The CDR3 has 15 residues. V lost 5 bases, J lost 2 bases, and 16 bases lay in between. The CDR3 nucleotides are TGCGCCAGCAGCACAGGGAGCACAGGTACCTACGAGCAGTACTTC. This translates into CASSTGSTGTYEQYF.

This chain links TRBV20-1 with TRBJ1-5, with D hard to call. The germline CDR1 and CDR2 sequences are DFQATT and SNEGSKA (reference sequence). V gave up 5 bases and J gave up 0 bases, with 8 bases separating them. CDR3 length: 13 amino acids. CDR3 coding DNA: TGCAGTGCTTACCAGAGTAGCAATCAGCCCCAGCATTTT. This codes for CSAYQSSNQPQHF.

Details on this clonotype: One base away lies a much larger clone, so this may be a sequencing read error. V and J are TRBV9 and TRBJ2-7; D is ambiguous. Germline CDR1 and CDR2: SGDLS and YYNGEE. V lost 0 bases and J lost 9, with 22 bases in between. CDR3 length: 16 residues. The chain's CDR3 is CASSVASLPGPGGQYF. The CDR3, as DNA: TGTGCCAGCAGCGTAGCTTCCCTACCGGGCCCGGGCGGGCAGTACTTC.

The gene calls are TRBV11-2 and TRBJ1-6, with 11 bases matching TRBD1. The germline V gene has CDR1 SGHAT and CDR2 FQNNGV. The CDR3 contains 16 residues. V dropped 5 bases and J dropped 9; count of bases not matched to a gene: 9. The CDR3 loop reads CASSQGQGQGGSPLHF. In nucleotides, the CDR3 is TGTGCCAGCAGCCAAGGACAGGGACAGGGGGGTTCACCCCTCCACTTT.

This clonotype was detected ten times or more. The chain employs TRBV15 and TRBJ2-2; 8 nucleotides align to TRBD1. CDR3 length: 15 residues. Germline assignment: CDR1 LNHNV and CDR2 YYDKDF (reference sequence). V trimming: 5 bases; J trimming: 3 bases; junction bases outside the gene matches: 5. The CDR3 spells CATSFRGPDTGELFF. CDR3 coding DNA: TGTGCCACCAGCTTCAGGGGGCCGGACACCGGGGAGCTGTTTTTT.

V gene TRBV7-9 combines with J gene TRBJ1-3; a weak D match, TRBD1 (6 bases). The CDR3 sequence is 16 residues long. The V gene's germline CDR1 is SEHNR and CDR2 FQNEAQ (reference sequence). The V end was cut by 4 bases, the J end by 2 bases, with 15 bases between. The CDR3, as DNA: TGTGCCAGCAGCTCGGGGAACAGGGTAGCTGGAAACACCATATATTTT. Its protein product is CASSSGNRVAGNTIYF.

This clonotype was recorded at least ten times. The gene calls are TRBV3-1 and TRBJ2-7; 8 bases line up with TRBD1. Germline V gene data show CDR1 as LGHDT and CDR2 as YNNKEL (reference sequence). The CDR3 has 14 residues. J was trimmed by 2 bases and V by 4 bases; bases with no gene match: 4. CDR3 region: CASSPGTGPYEQYF. CDR3 coding DNA: TGTGCCAGCAGCCCCGGGACAGGACCCTACGAGCAGTACTTC.

This clonotype has ten or more counts. The rearrangement links TRBV15 to TRBJ2-5; D remains unclear. V lost 3 bases and J lost 0, with 11 bases in between. In germline, CDR1 is LNHNV, CDR2 YYDKDF (reference sequence). The CDR3 extends over 15 amino acids. The CDR3 spells CATSSRSRNQETQYF. The CDR3 DNA follows: TGTGCCACCAGCAGCAGGTCTAGGAACCAAGAGACCCAGTACTTC.

This clonotype was detected many times. J is TRBJ1-5 and V is TRBV15; 11 bases fit TRBD1. Germline values: CDR1 LNHNV, CDR2 YYDKDF (reference sequence). The V segment lost 3 bases and the J segment 7 bases; nucleotides outside the gene matches: 5. There are 15 residues in the CDR3. CDR3 loop: CATSRRTGGIQPQHF. The CDR3 DNA follows: TGTGCCACCAGCAGGAGGACAGGGGGCATACAGCCCCAGCATTTT.